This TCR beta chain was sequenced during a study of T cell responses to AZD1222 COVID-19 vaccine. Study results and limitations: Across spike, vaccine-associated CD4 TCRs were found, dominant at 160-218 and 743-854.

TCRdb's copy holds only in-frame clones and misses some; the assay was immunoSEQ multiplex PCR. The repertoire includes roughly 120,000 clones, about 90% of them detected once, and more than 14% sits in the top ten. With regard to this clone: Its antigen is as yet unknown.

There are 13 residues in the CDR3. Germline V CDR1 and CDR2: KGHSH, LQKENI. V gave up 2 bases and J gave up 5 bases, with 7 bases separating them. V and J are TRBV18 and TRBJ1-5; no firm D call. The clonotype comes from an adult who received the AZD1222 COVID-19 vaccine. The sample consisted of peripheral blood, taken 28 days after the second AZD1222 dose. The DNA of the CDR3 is TGTGCCAGCTCACCAGGCAGCGATCAGCCCCAGCATTTT. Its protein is CASSPGSDQPQHF.